This T cell receptor beta chain was sequenced in a study of vaccination and CD4 T cells after COVID-19. Study background: The convalescents included six males and four females, and among them two were Hispanic while seven were Caucasian.

Germline lookup yields CDR1 SEHNR and CDR2 FQNEAQ (reference sequence). Trimming pared 0 bases from V and 4 bases from J, leaving 6 bases between. The CDR3 has 13 residues. This clonotype showed up just a few times. Its specificity is unknown. Treatment defined: approximately nine-day PBMC culture with coronavirus spike peptide pools or control peptides (ViraFEST assay). On days 3 and 7, half the medium was swapped for fresh IL-2-containing medium. Cultured CD4+ T-cell DNA underwent Oncomine TCR Beta short-read sequencing. MiXCR, applied by TCRdb to the PCR reads, yields one record per CDR3 protein. The table records some 11,000 distinct CDR3 sequences, roughly 64% of them present only once.

The sequence was collected from a human donor who had recovered from COVID-19. Sequencing used CD4+ T cells from blood, cultured in vitro. This rearrangement joins TRBV7-9 to TRBJ1-2; no firm D call. This chain's CDR3 is CASSLAGPYGYTF. CDR3 DNA sequence: TGTGCCAGCAGCTTAGCAGGCCCCTATGGCTACACCTTC. The variable domain in full, completed from reference TRBV7-9 and TRBJ1-2, reads DTGVSQNPRHKITKRGQNVTFRCDPISEHNRLYWYRQTLGQGPEFLTYFQNEAQLEKSRLLSDRFSAERPKGSFSTLEIQRTEQGDSAMYLCASSLAGPYGYTFGSGTRLTVV.